Given below is one TCR beta chain in context. Its antigen is not identified. These data are taken from a study of T cell responses to AZD1222 COVID-19 vaccine. The study, taken as a whole, reports: Repertoire sampling happened only post peak T cell response. Vaccine-associated CD4 TCRs ranged over spike, dominating at 160-218 and 743-854. It should be noted that donors were predominantly white British and more often female, and clonal diversity was possibly underestimated.

The protocol was immunoSEQ multiplex PCR, while the TCRdb copy is restricted to in-frame clones and leaves out a portion. This table has some 130,000 clones, over 80% appearing once. The ends were cut back, 0 bases at V and 4 bases at J, with 12 bases in the middle. The CDR3 is 16 residues long. Per germline, CDR1 LGHNA and CDR2 YNFKEQ. The sample in question was peripheral blood, obtained 28 days after the second AZD1222 dose. The J gene is TRBJ1-4, the V gene TRBV4-2, with D unresolved. This sequence originates from an adult who received the AZD1222 COVID-19 vaccine. The CDR3 region is CASSQDWGVGNEKLFF. DNA for the CDR3: TGTGCCAGCAGCCAAGATTGGGGAGTTGGTAATGAAAAACTGTTTTTT.